This T cell receptor beta chain came from a study of T cells in Graves' hyperthyroidism and ophthalmopathy (dated by TCRdb to the late 2010s). About the full investigation: Peripheral blood samples were taken at initial diagnosis, before any treatment was given. TCR V-J signatures able to tell the groups apart were searched for in a discovery cohort of some 100 patients, of whom 40 to 45 had Graves' ophthalmopathy and around 58 had stable Graves' hyperthyroidism. Prospective prediction of ophthalmopathy was tested in an independent validation cohort of approximately 19 hyperthyroidism patients and 17 patients who later progressed to ophthalmopathy. For training and testing, the 100 or so patients in the discovery cohort were randomly divided in a 7:3 ratio. The study also compared thyroid tissue and blood T-cell repertoires from roughly six Graves' hyperthyroidism patients. Following sampling, methimazole starting at 30 mg daily was given to hyperthyroidism patients, and high-dose intravenous methylprednisolone was given to ophthalmopathy patients. According to the paper, TCR Vbeta CDR3 sequencing was carried out on around 140 peripheral blood samples, which came from 40 to 45 ophthalmopathy, around 74 hyperthyroidism and some 17 progressor patients.

Broader findings and caveats from the paper: In cross-validation, a model built on a 13 V-J signature told ophthalmopathy apart from stable hyperthyroidism with approximately 90% sensitivity and about 81% specificity, and in testing the same model reached 80%/75%. No statistical method was used to fix the sample size in advance, and group allocation was not hidden from the investigators. Blood samples also contained most of the expanded thyroid clonotypes (frequency above 0.001), which suggests that blood repertoires may reflect thyroid immune responses. During validation, the model predicted progression to ophthalmopathy a median of around 7 months ahead of onset, with around 71% sensitivity and roughly 72% specificity.

V loses 5 bases at its end and J loses 7 bases; junction bases beyond the gene matches: 10. The germline V gene encodes CDR1 SGHVS and CDR2 FQNEAQ. The CDR3, from cysteine to phenylalanine, totals 15 residues. The CDR3 DNA has 45 bases and is translated from base 1. In this sample, this clonotype turned up a few times. Its antigen is unknown. The sample holds no much larger clone one base away, and base qualities are not on file. TCR beta CDR3 regions were amplified from RNA transcripts. The first round of RT-PCR for the TCR CDR3 was performed with the HTBI primer set and the Qiagen OneStep RT-PCR kit. A second multiplex PCR round built the libraries, followed by size selection and purification. Paired-end sequencing of the libraries was performed with 100 bp reads on an Illumina HiSeq2000. The study's processing was this. Raw data were processed with SOAPnuke, discarding reads with adapters, uncalled bases, mean Phred below 15, or no exact constant-primer or identifier match. High-quality paired reads were merged using COPE v1.2.5, and each unique nucleotide sequence was defined as a clonotype. Clonotypes were aligned to IMGT TRBV, TRBD and TRBJ reference segments using MiTCR v1.1. Analysis was restricted to V-J combinations with a frequency above 0.0001, which covered about 99% of repertoires. A TCS score was defined as the ratio of F50 (clonal expansion) to E x V (chaos), with BLOSUM62-based TCRdist applied between CDR3 peptides within each V-J. Welch's t-statistics and random forest reduced roughly 530 V-J features to about 13, which were used in a naive Bayes classifier (R e1071). TCRdb reprocessed the public reads (quality trimming at Q25 with fastp, clone calling with MiXCR) and kept in-frame beta chains. CDR3 protein duplicates are merged, each entry listing the most common genes and DNA. The V and J calls come from TCRdb's annotation, not from the publication. The sample has about 380,000 distinct CDR3 sequences on record, about a fifth of them singletons. The top ten clones comprise 40% of the sample.

Moderately to severely active disease, a Clinical Activity Score of at least 3, a NOSPECS grade of at least 4, and a duration under 3 months were present in ophthalmopathy patients. Exclusion was applied to patients with uncontrolled infections, other autoimmune diseases, pregnancy or lactation. Diagnoses were established on the basis of clinical symptoms, serum thyroxine and TRAb, thyroid ultrasound, and orbital computed tomography. Ficoll-Paque density gradient centrifugation was used to isolate PBMCs from 9.5 to 10 ml of fresh peripheral blood. Total RNA was extracted with Trizol reagent, and quality was checked on an Agilent 2100 Bioanalyzer.

Sample: blood. Recombination connected TRBV7-8 to TRBJ2-1, with 8 bases in between that match TRBD2. The source is a man younger than 35 with Graves' ophthalmopathy. This receptor has the CDR3 CASSPRGGQFNEQFF. Here is the DNA: TGTGCCAGCAGCCCTCGGGGGGGCCAATTTAATGAGCAGTTCTTC.